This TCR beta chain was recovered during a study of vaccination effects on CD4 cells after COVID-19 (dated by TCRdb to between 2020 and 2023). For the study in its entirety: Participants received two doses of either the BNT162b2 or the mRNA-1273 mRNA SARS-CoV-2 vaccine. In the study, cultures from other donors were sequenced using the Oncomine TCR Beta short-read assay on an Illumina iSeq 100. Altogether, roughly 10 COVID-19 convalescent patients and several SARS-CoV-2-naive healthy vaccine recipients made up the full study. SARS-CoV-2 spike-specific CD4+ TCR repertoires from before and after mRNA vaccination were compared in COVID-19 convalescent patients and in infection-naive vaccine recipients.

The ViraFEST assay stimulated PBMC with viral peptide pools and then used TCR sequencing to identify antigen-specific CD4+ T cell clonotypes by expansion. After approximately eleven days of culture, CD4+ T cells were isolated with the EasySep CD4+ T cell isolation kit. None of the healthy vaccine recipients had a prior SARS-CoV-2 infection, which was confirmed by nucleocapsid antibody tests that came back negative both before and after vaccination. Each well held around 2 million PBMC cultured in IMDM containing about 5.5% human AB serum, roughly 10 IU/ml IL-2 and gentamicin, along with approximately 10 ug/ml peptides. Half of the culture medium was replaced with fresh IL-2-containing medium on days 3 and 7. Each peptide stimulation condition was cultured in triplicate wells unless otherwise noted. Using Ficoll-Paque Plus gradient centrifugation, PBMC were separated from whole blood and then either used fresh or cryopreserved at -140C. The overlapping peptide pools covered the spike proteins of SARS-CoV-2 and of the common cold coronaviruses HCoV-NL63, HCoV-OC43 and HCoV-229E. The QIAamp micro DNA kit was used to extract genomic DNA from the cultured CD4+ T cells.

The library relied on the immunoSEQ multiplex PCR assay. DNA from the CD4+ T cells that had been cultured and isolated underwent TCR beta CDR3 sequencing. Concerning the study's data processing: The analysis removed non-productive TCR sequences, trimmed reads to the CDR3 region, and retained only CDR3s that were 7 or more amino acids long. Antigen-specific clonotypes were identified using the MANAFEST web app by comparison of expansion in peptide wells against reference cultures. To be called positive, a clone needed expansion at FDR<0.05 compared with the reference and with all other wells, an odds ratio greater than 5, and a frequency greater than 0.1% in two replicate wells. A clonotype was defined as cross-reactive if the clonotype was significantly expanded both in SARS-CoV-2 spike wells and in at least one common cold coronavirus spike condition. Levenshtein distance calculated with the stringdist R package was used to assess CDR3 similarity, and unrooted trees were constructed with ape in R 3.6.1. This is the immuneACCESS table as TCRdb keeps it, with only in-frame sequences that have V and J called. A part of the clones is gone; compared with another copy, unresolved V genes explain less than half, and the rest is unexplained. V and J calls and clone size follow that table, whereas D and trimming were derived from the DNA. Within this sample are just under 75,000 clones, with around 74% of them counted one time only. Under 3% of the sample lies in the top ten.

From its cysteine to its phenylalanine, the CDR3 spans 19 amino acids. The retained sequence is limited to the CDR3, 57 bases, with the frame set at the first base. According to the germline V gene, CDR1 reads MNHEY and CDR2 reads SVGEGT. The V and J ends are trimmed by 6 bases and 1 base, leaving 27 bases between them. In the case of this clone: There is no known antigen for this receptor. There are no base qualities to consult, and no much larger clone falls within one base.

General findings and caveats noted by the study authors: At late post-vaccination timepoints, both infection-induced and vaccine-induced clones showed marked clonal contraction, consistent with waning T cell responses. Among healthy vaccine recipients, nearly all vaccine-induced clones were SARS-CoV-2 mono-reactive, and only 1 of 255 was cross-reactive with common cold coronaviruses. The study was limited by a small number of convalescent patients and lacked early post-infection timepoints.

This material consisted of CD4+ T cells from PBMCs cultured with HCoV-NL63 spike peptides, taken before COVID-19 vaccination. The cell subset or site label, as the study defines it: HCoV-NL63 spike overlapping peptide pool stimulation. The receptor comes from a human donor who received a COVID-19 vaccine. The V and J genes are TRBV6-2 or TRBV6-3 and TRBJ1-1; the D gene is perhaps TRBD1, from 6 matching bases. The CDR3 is CASSPGNRTGIGGNTEAFF. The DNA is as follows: TGTGCCAGCAGCCCTGGGAACAGAACAGGGATAGGGGGGAACACTGAAGCTTTCTTT.